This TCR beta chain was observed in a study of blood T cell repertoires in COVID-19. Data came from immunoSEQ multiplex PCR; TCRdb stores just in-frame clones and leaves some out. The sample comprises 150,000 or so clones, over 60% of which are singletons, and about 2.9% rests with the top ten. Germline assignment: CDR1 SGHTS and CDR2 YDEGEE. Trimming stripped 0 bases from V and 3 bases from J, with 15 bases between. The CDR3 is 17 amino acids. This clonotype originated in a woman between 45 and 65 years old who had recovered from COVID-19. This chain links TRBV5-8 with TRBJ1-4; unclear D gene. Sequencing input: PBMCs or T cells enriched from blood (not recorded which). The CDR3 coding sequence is TGTGCCAGCAGCTTGGCCGCGGGAGGGAAACCTAATGAAAAACTGTTTTTT. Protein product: CASSLAAGGKPNEKLFF. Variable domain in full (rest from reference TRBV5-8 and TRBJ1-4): EAGVTQSPTHLIKTRGQQATLRCSPISGHTSVYWYQQALGLGLQFLLWYDEGEERNRGNFPPRFSGRQFPNYSSELNVNALELEDSALYLCASSLAAGGKPNEKLFFGSGTQLSVL.